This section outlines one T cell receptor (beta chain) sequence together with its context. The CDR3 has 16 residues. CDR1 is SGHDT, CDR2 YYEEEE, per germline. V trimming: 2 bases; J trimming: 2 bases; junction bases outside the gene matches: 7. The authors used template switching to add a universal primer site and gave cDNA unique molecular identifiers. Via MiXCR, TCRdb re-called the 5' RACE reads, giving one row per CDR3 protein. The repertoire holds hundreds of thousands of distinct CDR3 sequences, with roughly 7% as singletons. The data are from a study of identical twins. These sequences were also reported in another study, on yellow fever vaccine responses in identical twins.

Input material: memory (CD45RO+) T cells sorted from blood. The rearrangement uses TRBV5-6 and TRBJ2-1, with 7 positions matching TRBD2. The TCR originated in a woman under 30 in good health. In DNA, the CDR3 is TGTGCCAGCAGCTTAAAAAGCGGGGCAACCTACAATGAGCAGTTCTTC. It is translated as CASSLKSGATYNEQFF.